The 14 T cell receptor beta chains given below trace back to one sample, sequenced in a study of radiation and T cells in renal cell carcinoma. Noted time point: baseline pretreatment blood. As to treatment: 15 Gy SBRT to primary tumor, nephrectomy 4 weeks later. Libraries were prepared by immunoSEQ multiplex PCR; TCRdb keeps only in-frame clonotypes and omits some of them. Among just over 95,000 clones listed, 75% to 90% were seen once. The specimen comprised blood, sampled from a patient whose treatment included radiotherapy and nephrectomy. The receptors shown here come from a man between 45 and 60 years old with renal cell carcinoma.

The rearrangement uses TRBV6-4 and TRBJ2-1, with 10 bases fitting TRBD2. V gave up 3 bases and J gave up 4 bases; unmatched junction bases: 9. The CDR3 contains 17 residues. Germline CDR1 and CDR2: MRHNA and SNTAGT. CDR3 bases: TGTGCCAGCAGTGATTCGGGACTAGCGCACCCATACAATGAGCAGTTCTTC. Encoded protein: CASSDSGLAHPYNEQFF.

The V and J genes are TRBV28 and TRBJ2-7, with TRBD1 identical over 8 bases. The CDR3 has 14 amino acids. The V gene's germline CDR1 is MDHEN and CDR2 SYDVKM. V shed 6 bases, J shed 2 bases, and the junction held 6 bases outside the gene matches. The CDR3 protein is CASSSGTGTYEQYF. The CDR3 DNA sequence: TGTGCCAGCAGCTCCGGGACAGGAACCTACGAGCAGTACTTC.

The chain carries TRBV19 and TRBJ2-1, with TRBD2 as a possible D gene (5 bases). Germline V gives CDR1 LNHDA, CDR2 SQIVND (reference sequence). With 8 bases removed from V and 0 bases from J, the gap between germline ends came to 11 bases. The CDR3 consists of 14 residues. The CDR3 nucleotides are TGTGCCAGTGTGGACTCAAACTCCTACAATGAGCAGTTCTTC. Residues: CASVDSNSYNEQFF.

The rearrangement links TRBV14 to TRBJ2-4; perhaps TRBD2 as D (5 bases). The CDR3 runs to 17 residues. With 0 bases removed from V and 2 bases from J, the gap between germline ends came to 14 bases. The germline V gene encodes CDR1 SGHDN and CDR2 FVKESK. The CDR3 coding sequence is TGTGCCAGCAGCCAAGATGAGGTCTCGGGGACCAAAAACATTCAGTACTTC. It is translated as CASSQDEVSGTKNIQYF.

V gene TRBV4-3 combines with J gene TRBJ2-3, with 8 bases matching TRBD1. Trimming took 3 bases from V and 3 from J; bases not matched to a gene: 8. The CDR3 has 16 amino acids. Looked up from germline, CDR1 is LGHNA and CDR2 is YSLEER. The CDR3 loop reads CASSHQTGDITDTQYF. The CDR3 DNA follows: TGCGCCAGCAGCCACCAGACAGGGGATATAACAGATACGCAGTATTTT.

The chain recombines TRBV2 with TRBJ2-4; 10 bases match TRBD2. CDR1 and CDR2 (germline): SNHLY, FYNNEI. V trimming: 4 bases; J trimming: 0 bases; junction bases outside the gene matches: 12. The CDR3 has 19 residues. CDR3: CASSVSLAGVNIAKNIQYF. Here the CDR3 DNA reads TGTGCCAGCAGTGTAAGCCTAGCGGGAGTTAACATAGCCAAAAACATTCAGTACTTC. Complete variable domain (other parts from reference TRBV2 and TRBJ2-4): EPEVTQTPSHQVTQMGQEVILRCVPISNHLYFYWYRQILGQKVEFLVSFYNNEISEKSEIFDDQFSVERPDGSNFTLKIRSTKLEDSAMYFCASSVSLAGVNIAKNIQYFGAGTRLSVL.

The gene calls are TRBV5-1 and TRBJ2-2; TRBD1 matches at 9 bases. The CDR3 length is 16 residues. Germline CDR1 is SGHRS and CDR2 is YFSETQ. With V trimmed by 0 bases and J by 3 bases, 3 bases remained unmatched. In nucleotides, the CDR3 is TGCGCCAGCAGCTTGGCGGGGACAGGGCACACCGGGGAGCTGTTTTTT. Its protein product is CASSLAGTGHTGELFF.

The rearrangement links TRBV5-1 to TRBJ1-1; D is undetermined. Germline V lookup: CDR1 SGHRS, CDR2 YFSETQ. This CDR3 comprises 13 residues. The V end lost 1 base, the J end lost 5 bases, and 9 bases lay between the germline ends. CDR3 in DNA: TGCGCCAGCAGCTTGAGTTGGGTTACTGAAGCTTTCTTT. Protein: CASSLSWVTEAFF.

The chain links TRBV11-1 to TRBJ2-7; D remains ambiguous. The length of the CDR3 is 13 residues. V was shortened by 3 bases and J by 0 bases, with 6 bases between the two germline ends. Germline lookup yields CDR1 SGHAT and CDR2 FQDESV (reference sequence). The DNA of the CDR3 is TGTGCCAGCAGCTTCGGATCCTCCTACGAGCAGTACTTC. It is translated as CASSFGSSYEQYF.

The J gene is TRBJ1-5, the V gene TRBV7-2, with D perhaps TRBD1 (5 bases). Trimming left V 5 bases short and J 3 bases short, with 14 bases between. The length of the CDR3 is 15 residues. Germline V lookup: CDR1 SGHTA, CDR2 FQGNSA. The CDR3 nucleotides are TGTGCCAGCAGCGCGGCATCAGGGCACAATCAGCCCCAGCATTTT. Amino acids: CASSAASGHNQPQHF.

The rearrangement uses TRBV11-2 and TRBJ2-7; TRBD1 aligns across 9 bases. The germline V gene has CDR1 SGHAT and CDR2 FQNNGV. This CDR3 is built from 15 residues. V lost 3 bases and J lost 2; bases outside the gene matches: 5. This CDR3 reads CASSFTGTGTYEQYF. In nucleotides, the CDR3 is TGTGCCAGCAGCTTCACCGGGACAGGGACCTACGAGCAGTACTTC. The variable domain in full, completed from reference TRBV11-2 and TRBJ2-7, reads EAGVAQSPRYKIIEKRQSVAFWCNPISGHATLYWYQQILGQGPKLLIQFQNNGVVDDSQLPKDRFSAERLKGVDSTLKIQPAKLEDSAVYLCASSFTGTGTYEQYFGPGTRLTVT.

V gene TRBV4-3 combines with J gene TRBJ2-5, with 9 bases aligning to TRBD2. In germline, CDR1 is LGHNA, CDR2 YSLEER. CDR3 length equals 16 residues. V was clipped by 0 bases and J by 2 bases; unmatched bases: 4. CDR3 region: CASSQDFLAGQETQYF. CDR3 sequence (DNA): TGCGCCAGCAGCCAAGATTTTCTAGCGGGGCAAGAGACCCAGTACTTC.

V and J are TRBV10-3 and TRBJ1-2; D not resolved. Trimming stripped 6 bases from V and 8 bases from J, with 22 bases between. CDR3 size: 15 residues. Germline CDR1 and CDR2: ENHRY and SYGVKD. CDR3 region: CAIREIDGNMGGYTF. The DNA for the CDR3 is TGTGCCATCAGAGAGATTGACGGGAACATGGGAGGCTACACCTTC.

The rearrangement uses TRBV4-2 and TRBJ1-2; no clear D. The CDR3 loop spans 14 amino acids. Germline V gene sequence: CDR1 LGHNA, CDR2 YNFKEQ. V was cut by 5 bases and J by 3 bases, with 13 bases left in between. The CDR3 coding sequence is TGTGCCAGCAGCTTAGGGTGGGAGGACTATGGCTACACCTTC. It yields the protein CASSLGWEDYGYTF.